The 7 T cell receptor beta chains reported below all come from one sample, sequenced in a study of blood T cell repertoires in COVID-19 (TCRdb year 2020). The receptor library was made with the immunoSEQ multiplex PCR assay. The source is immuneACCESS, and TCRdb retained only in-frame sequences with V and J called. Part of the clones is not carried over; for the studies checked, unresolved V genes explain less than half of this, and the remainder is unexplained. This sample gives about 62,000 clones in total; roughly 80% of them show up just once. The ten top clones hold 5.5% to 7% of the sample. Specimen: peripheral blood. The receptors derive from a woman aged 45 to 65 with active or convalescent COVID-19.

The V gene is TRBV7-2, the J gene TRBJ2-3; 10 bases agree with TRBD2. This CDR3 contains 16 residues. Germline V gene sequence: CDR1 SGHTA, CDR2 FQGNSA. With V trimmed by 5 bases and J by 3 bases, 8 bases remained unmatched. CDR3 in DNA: TGTGCCAGCAGCCCCAGGACTAGCGGAAGGACAGATACGCAGTATTTT. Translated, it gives CASSPRTSGRTDTQYF.

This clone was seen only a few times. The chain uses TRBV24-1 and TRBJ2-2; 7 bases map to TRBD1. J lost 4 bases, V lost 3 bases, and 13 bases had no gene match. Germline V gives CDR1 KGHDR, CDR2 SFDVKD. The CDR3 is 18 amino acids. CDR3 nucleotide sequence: TGTGCCACCAGTGATCCTACAGGGGAATCCTTTGGCACCGGGGAGCTGTTTTTT. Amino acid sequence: CATSDPTGESFGTGELFF.

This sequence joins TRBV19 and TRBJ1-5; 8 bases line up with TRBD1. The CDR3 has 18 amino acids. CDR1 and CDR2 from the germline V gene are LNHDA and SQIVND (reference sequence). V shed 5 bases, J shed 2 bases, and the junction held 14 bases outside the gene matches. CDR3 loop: CASSFGQGGTLGNQPQHF. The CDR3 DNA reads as TGTGCCAGTAGTTTCGGACAGGGTGGGACGTTGGGCAATCAGCCCCAGCATTTT.

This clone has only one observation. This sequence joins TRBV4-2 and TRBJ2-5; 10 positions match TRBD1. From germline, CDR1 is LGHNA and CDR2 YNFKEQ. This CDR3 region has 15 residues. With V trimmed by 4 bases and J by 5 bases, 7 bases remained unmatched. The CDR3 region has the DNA TGTGCCAGCAGCCTAGGGACAGGGGAGCGGGAGACCCAGTACTTC. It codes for CASSLGTGERETQYF.

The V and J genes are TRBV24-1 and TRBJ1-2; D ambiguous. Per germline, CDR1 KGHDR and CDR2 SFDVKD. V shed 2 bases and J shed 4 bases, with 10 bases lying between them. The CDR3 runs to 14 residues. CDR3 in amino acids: CATSDSPGRYGYTF. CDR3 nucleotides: TGTGCCACCAGTGATTCCCCAGGCCGCTATGGCTACACCTTC.

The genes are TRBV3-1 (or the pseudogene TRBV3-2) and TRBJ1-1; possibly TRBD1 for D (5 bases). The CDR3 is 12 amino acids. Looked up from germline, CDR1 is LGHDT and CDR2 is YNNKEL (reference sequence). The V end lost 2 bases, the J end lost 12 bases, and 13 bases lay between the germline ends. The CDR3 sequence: CASSQSGGRSFF. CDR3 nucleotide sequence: TGTGCCAGCAGCCAATCCGGGGGTAGATCTTTCTTT.

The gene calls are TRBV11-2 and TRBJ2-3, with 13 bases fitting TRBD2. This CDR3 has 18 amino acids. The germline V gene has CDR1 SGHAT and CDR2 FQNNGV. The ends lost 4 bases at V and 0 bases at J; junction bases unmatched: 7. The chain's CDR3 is CASSSVTSGRDSTDTQYF. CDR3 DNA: TGTGCCAGCAGCTCCGTTACTAGCGGGAGGGATAGCACAGATACGCAGTATTTT.